This T cell receptor beta chain was profiled in a study of cytomegalovirus exposure and HLA in healthy donors. Trimming took 2 bases from V and 3 from J, leaving 5 bases between them. CDR1 SGHVS and CDR2 FQNEAQ come from the germline V gene. This CDR3 contains 12 residues. 60 Vbeta and 13 Jbeta primers were used in PCR. Some clones are missing from TCRdb's copy, which holds only in-frame ones; the method was immunoSEQ multiplex PCR. This sample has under 200,000 clones, with approximately 81% found just once. The sequencing input was PBMCs. This chain uses TRBV7-8 with TRBJ2-7, with D unclear. The clonotype comes from a man in his fifties in good health and CMV-seronegative. DNA of the CDR3: TGTGCCAGCAGCTTAAGGAGCTACGAGCAGTACTTC. Its protein product is CASSLRSYEQYF. Full variable domain (outside the CDR3, taken from reference TRBV7-8 and TRBJ2-7): GAGVSQSPRYKVAKRGQDVALRCDPISGHVSLFWYQQALGQGPEFLTYFQNEAQLDKSGLPSDRFFAERPEGSVSTLKIQRTQQEDSAVYLCASSLRSYEQYFGPGTRLTVT.